Each of the 9 T cell receptor beta chains below was sequenced from the same sample in a study of T cell responses to AZD1222 COVID-19 vaccine. TCRdb's copy holds only in-frame clones and misses some; the assay was immunoSEQ multiplex PCR. This sample carries 130,000 or so clones, over 75% of them seen once, and the ten largest clones take 20% to 25%. Sample: peripheral blood, taken on day 0 of AZD1222 vaccination. These receptors originate from an adult in good health.

The rearrangement joins TRBV19 to TRBJ2-7; D gene ambiguous. The CDR3 totals 11 residues. Between the trimmed V and J ends, which lost 7 bases and 3 bases, there was a span of 7 bases. Germline V CDR1 and CDR2: LNHDA, SQIVND (reference sequence). In nucleotides, the CDR3 is TGTGCCAGTAAGGAACTCTACGAGCAGTACTTC. Encoded protein: CASKELYEQYF.

The chain is built from TRBV19 and TRBJ2-2, with D uncertain. This CDR3 comprises 16 residues. V shed 3 bases and J shed 0 bases, with 11 bases lying between them. CDR1 is LNHDA, CDR2 SQIVND, per germline (reference sequence). The CDR3 sequence is CASSILGQTNTGELFF. The CDR3, as DNA: TGTGCCAGTAGTATTCTGGGTCAGACGAACACCGGGGAGCTGTTTTTT.

This clone has just one count. The gene calls are TRBV29-1 and TRBJ1-2; D gene unclear. Trimming took 4 bases from V and 8 from J, leaving 11 bases between them. The CDR3 contains 11 residues. The V gene's germline CDR1 is SQVTM and CDR2 ANQGSEA. The chain's CDR3 is CSVGEGAGYTF. Written as DNA, the CDR3 is TGCAGCGTTGGGGAAGGAGCGGGCTACACCTTC.

The genes are TRBV7-2 and TRBJ1-2, with TRBD1 as a possible D gene (6 bases). This CDR3 spans 15 amino acids. Germline V CDR1 and CDR2: SGHTA, FQGNSA. V lost 5 bases to trimming and J lost 2 bases, with 15 bases between them. The CDR3 bases are TGTGCCAGCAGCCCAAGAGGGGGGATAAACTATGGCTACACCTTC. This encodes CASSPRGGINYGYTF.

The rearrangement links TRBV27 to TRBJ2-7, with D possibly matching TRBD2 (5 bases). CDR3 length: 14 residues. V was trimmed by 2 bases and J by 6 bases, leaving 14 bases between them. The germline V gene has CDR1 MNHEY and CDR2 SMNVEV (reference sequence). Here the CDR3 DNA reads TGTGCCAGCAGTTTACGGGGAGAATTTCGCGAGCAGTACTTC. Encoded protein: CASSLRGEFREQYF.

This rearrangement joins TRBV24-1 to TRBJ2-7; either TRBD1 or TRBD2 may fit D (5 bases each). The CDR3 has 15 residues. Trimming removed 4 bases at V and 0 bases at J, with 12 bases between. Germline V gene lookup returns CDR1 KGHDR and CDR2 SFDVKD. CDR3 residues: CATSDPGRSSYEQYF. CDR3 sequence (DNA): TGTGCCACCAGTGACCCGGGACGGAGCTCCTACGAGCAGTACTTC.

The CDR3 DNA reads TGTGCCAGCAGTACCGAAGGACAGAATGGGGCTTTCTTT. Protein product: CASSTEGQNGAFF. The chain joins TRBV6-2 or TRBV6-3 to TRBJ1-1, with D maybe TRBD1 (6 bases). Germline V gene data show CDR1 as MNHEY and CDR2 as SVGEGT. Trimming left V 5 bases short and J 11 bases short, with 18 bases between. There are 13 residues in the CDR3.

This clone was counted a single time. The chain is built from TRBV9 and TRBJ2-5; D possibly corresponds to TRBD2 (6 bases). Trimming removed 4 bases at V and 5 bases at J, with 21 bases between. The CDR3 is 16 residues long. Germline V gene data show CDR1 as SGDLS and CDR2 as YYNGEE. CDR3 loop: CASSTLIAGRRETQYF. DNA of the CDR3: TGTGCCAGCAGCACCCTTATCGCGGGGCGAAGGGAGACCCAGTACTTC.

As concerns this clone: The same CDR3 is also encoded by other DNA sequences in this sample. V and J are TRBV3-1 (or the pseudogene TRBV3-2) and TRBJ2-5; D remains unclear. This CDR3 is 11 amino acids long. Trimming cost V 3 bases and J 5 bases, with 4 bases left between them. The germline gives CDR1 LGHDT, CDR2 YNNKEL (reference sequence). Here the CDR3 reads CASSQGETQYF. The CDR3 DNA is TGTGCCAGCAGCCAGGGGGAGACCCAGTACTTC.